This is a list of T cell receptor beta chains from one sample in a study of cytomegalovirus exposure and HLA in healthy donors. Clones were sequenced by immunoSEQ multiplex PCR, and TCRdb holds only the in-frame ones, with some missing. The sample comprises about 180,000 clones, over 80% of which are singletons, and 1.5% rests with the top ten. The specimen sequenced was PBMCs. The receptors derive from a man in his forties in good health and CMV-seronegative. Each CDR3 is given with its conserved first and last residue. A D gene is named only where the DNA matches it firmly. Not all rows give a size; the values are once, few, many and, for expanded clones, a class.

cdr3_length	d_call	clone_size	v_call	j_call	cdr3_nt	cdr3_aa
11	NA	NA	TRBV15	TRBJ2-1	TGTGCCACCAGCAGAGCGGATGAGCAGTTCTTC	CATSRADEQFF
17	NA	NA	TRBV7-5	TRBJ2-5	TGTGCCAGAAGCTTAGTTCGGGCTAGCGGGGGGTTAGAGACCCAGTACTTC	CARSLVRASGGLETQYF
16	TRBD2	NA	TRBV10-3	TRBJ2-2	TGTGCCATTAGGACTAGCGGGAGTGGGGACACCGGGGAGCTGTTTTTT	CAIRTSGSGDTGELFF
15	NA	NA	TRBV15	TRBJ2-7	TGTGCCACCAGCAGAGAAGTCGGGAGTCCCAACGAGCAGTACTTC	CATSREVGSPNEQYF
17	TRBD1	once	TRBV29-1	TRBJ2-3	TGCAGCGTCCCGGGACAGGGGGCCCTGCATGGCACAGATACGCAGTATTTT	CSVPGQGALHGTDTQYF
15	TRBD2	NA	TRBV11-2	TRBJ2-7	TGTGCCAGCAGCTTAGTCGGGACTACCGCCTACGAGCAGTACTTC	CASSLVGTTAYEQYF
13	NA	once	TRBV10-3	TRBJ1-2	TGTGCCATCAGTGAGAGGCAGGAATATGGCTACACCTTC	CAISERQEYGYTF
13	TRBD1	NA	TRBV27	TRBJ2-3	TGTGCCAGCAGTCCCCGACAGGGAGATACGCAGTATTTT	CASSPRQGDTQYF
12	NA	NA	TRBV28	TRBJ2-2	TGTGCCACAGACAGTAACACCGGGGAGCTGTTTTTT	CATDSNTGELFF
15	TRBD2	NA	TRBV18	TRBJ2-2	TGTGCCAGCTCACCAGCGGGAGGCGGGACCGGGGAGCTGTTTTTT	CASSPAGGGTGELFF
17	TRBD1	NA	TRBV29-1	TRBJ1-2	TGCAGCGTTGGGTTTTGGGGACAGGAACATAATAACTATGGCTACACCTTC	CSVGFWGQEHNNYGYTF
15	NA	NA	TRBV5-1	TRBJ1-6	TGCGCCAGCAGCTTGGACGGAGGGCTGAATTCACCCCTCCACTTT	CASSLDGGLNSPLHF
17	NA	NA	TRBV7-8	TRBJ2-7	TGTGCCAGCAGCTTAGCTGGGGGGGCCGGAGGAGTGTACGAGCAGTACTTC	CASSLAGGAGGVYEQYF
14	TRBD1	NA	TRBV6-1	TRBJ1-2	TGTGCCAGCAGTCGGGACAGGAGCTCAGAGAGCTACACCTTC	CASSRDRSSESYTF
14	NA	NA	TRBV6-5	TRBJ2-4	TGTGCCAGCAGACAGGGGGAGGGCAAAAACATTCAGTACTTC	CASRQGEGKNIQYF
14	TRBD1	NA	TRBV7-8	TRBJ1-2	TGTGCCAGCAGCCCGGGACAGGTCACCTATGGCTACACCTTC	CASSPGQVTYGYTF
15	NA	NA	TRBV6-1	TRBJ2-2	TGTGCCAGCAGGCCTATCAGAGGGCCAGGCGGGGAGCTGTTTTTT	CASRPIRGPGGELFF
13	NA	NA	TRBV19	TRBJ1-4	TGTGCCAGTAGTATCTCCAGGGTTGGGGAACTGTTTTTT	CASSISRVGELFF
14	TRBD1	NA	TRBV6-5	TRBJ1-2	TGTGCCAGCAGTACGGGACAGGAGTACTATGGCTACACCTTC	CASSTGQEYYGYTF
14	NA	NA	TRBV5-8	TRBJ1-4	TGTGCCAGCAGCTTTAGGACTTTGGGTGAAAAACTGTTTTTT	CASSFRTLGEKLFF
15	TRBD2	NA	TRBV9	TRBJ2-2	TGTGCCAGCAGCGTTGAACTAGCGGGAGCGGGGGAGCTGTTTTTT	CASSVELAGAGELFF
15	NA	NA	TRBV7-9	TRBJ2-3	TGTGCCAGCAGCCCAGGAACGGCGAGCACAGATACGCAGTATTTT	CASSPGTASTDTQYF
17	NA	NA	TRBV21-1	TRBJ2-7	TGTGCCAGCAGCAAAGTCGGCTCGGCGGGAGGACTCTACGAGCAGTACTTC	CASSKVGSAGGLYEQYF
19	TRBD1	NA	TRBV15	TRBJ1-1	TGTGCCACCAGCAGAGATCGTTCCCGACAGGGGACTTTGGGCACTGAAGCTTTCTTT	CATSRDRSRQGTLGTEAFF
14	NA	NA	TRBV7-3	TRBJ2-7	TGTGCCAGCAGCTCATACCCCGGGGCCTACGAGCAGTACTTC	CASSSYPGAYEQYF
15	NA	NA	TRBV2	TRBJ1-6	TGTGCCAGCAGTGACAGGGCCACCTATAATTCACCCCTCCACTTT	CASSDRATYNSPLHF
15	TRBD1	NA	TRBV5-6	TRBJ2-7	TGTGCCAGCAGCCCGGCCCGACAGGGCACCTACGAGCAGTACTTC	CASSPARQGTYEQYF
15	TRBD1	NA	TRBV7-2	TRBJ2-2	TGCGCCAGCAGCCGCGGACAGGTTGGAACCGGGGAGCTGTTTTTT	CASSRGQVGTGELFF
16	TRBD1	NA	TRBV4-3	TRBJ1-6	TGCGCCAGCAGCCGGGACCGGACAGGGGATAATTCACCCCTCCACTTT	CASSRDRTGDNSPLHF
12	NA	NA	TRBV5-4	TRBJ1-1	TGTGCCAGCAGAGCGCCCAGCACTGAAGCTTTCTTT	CASRAPSTEAFF
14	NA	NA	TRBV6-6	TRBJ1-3	TGTGCCAGCAGTTCATTTGACAGAGGAAACACCATATATTTT	CASSSFDRGNTIYF
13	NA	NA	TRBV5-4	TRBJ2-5	TGTGCCAGCAGCTTGCAGAACCAAGAGACCCAGTACTTC	CASSLQNQETQYF